These 15 T cell receptor beta chains were all obtained from the same sample, sequenced in a study of cytomegalovirus exposure and HLA in healthy donors. It was with 60 Vbeta and 13 Jbeta primers that the PCR ran. Clones were read by immunoSEQ multiplex PCR, and TCRdb kept only the in-frame ones, dropping some. The sample has 150,000 to 200,000 clones, over 65% seen once. Sequenced input: PBMCs. These receptors were taken from a man between 60 and 75 years old in good health and CMV-seronegative.

The chain combines TRBV28 with TRBJ1-2; 7 bases are a match to TRBD1. The germline CDR1 and CDR2 sequences are MDHEN and SYDVKM. Trimming at V came to 8 bases and at J to 3 bases, leaving 3 bases not matched to a gene. The CDR3 extends over 12 amino acids. CDR3 sequence: CASRGQHYGYTF. Here the CDR3 DNA reads TGTGCCAGCCGGGGACAGCACTATGGCTACACCTTC.

The rearrangement links TRBV7-9 to TRBJ2-7; 7 bases are shared with TRBD2. Germline CDR1 is SEHNR and CDR2 is FQNEAQ (reference sequence). With V trimmed by 0 bases and J by 3 bases, 5 bases remained unmatched. The CDR3 loop spans 15 amino acids. The CDR3 loop is CASSLAPGLNYEQYF. The CDR3 region has the DNA TGTGCCAGCAGCTTAGCACCGGGACTAAACTACGAGCAGTACTTC.

The V and J genes are TRBV30 and TRBJ2-5; possibly TRBD2 for D (6 bases). Germline assignment: CDR1 GTSNPN and CDR2 SVGIG (reference sequence). The V end lost 4 bases, the J end lost 11 bases, and 32 bases lay between the germline ends. The CDR3 totals 17 residues. CDR3 amino acids: CAWTPAPFGGLLGEQYF. The CDR3 nucleotides are TGTGCCTGGACTCCGGCCCCCTTTGGAGGGCTTCTGGGTGAGCAGTACTTC.

The gene calls are TRBV5-1 and TRBJ2-3; TRBD2 agrees at 8 bases. Germline lookup yields CDR1 SGHRS and CDR2 YFSETQ. With V trimmed by 4 bases and J by 6 bases, 10 bases remained unmatched. The CDR3 runs 15 residues. The CDR3 nucleotides read TGCGCCAGCAGCCCGGGGGGGCAACTAGTGGATACGCAGTATTTT. Translation: CASSPGGQLVDTQYF. Based on the CDR3 plus reference TRBV5-1 and TRBJ2-3, the full variable domain is KAGVTQTPRYLIKTRGQQVTLSCSPISGHRSVSWYQQTPGQGLQFLFEYFSETQRNKGNFPGRFSGRQFSNSRSEMNVSTLELGDSALYLCASSPGGQLVDTQYFGPGTRLTVL.

The chain is built from TRBV2 and TRBJ1-6; D ambiguous. This CDR3 comprises 15 residues. Between the trimmed V and J ends, which lost 7 bases and 10 bases, there was a span of 20 bases. Germline V gives CDR1 SNHLY, CDR2 FYNNEI. CDR3 in DNA: TGTGCCAGCACCCCCGACGGGGTTCAGAACTCACCCCTCCACTTT. It is translated as CASTPDGVQNSPLHF.

This clone was picked up a small number of times. The chain has TRBV9 and TRBJ2-7; 7 bases are shared with TRBD1. The CDR3 consists of 16 residues. Losses at the gene ends were 0 bases for V and 3 bases for J; bases not matched to a gene: 9. CDR1 is SGDLS, CDR2 YYNGEE, per germline. For the CDR3, the DNA is TGTGCCAGCAGCGTAGCTCGTGAGGGGGCTTACTACGAGCAGTACTTC. Encoded protein: CASSVAREGAYYEQYF.

J is TRBJ2-7 and V is TRBV29-1, with 8 nucleotides matching TRBD1. This CDR3 has 14 residues. Germline lookup yields CDR1 SQVTM and CDR2 ANQGSEA. V lost 4 bases, J lost 2 bases, and 7 bases stayed unmatched. The CDR3 nucleotides are TGCAGCGTTGTCGGCAGGGGGCTAGCCTACGAGCAGTACTTC. Translated: CSVVGRGLAYEQYF.

This chain links TRBV9 with TRBJ2-1, with 8 bases identical to TRBD2. CDR1 is SGDLS and CDR2 is YYNGEE in the germline V gene. This CDR3 has 14 residues. The V gene end was trimmed by 3 bases and the J gene end by 7 bases; junction bases not matched to a gene: 6. The CDR3 DNA reads as TGTGCCAGCAGCGGGCGGGGGGACGGGAATGAGCAGTTCTTC. This sequence encodes CASSGRGDGNEQFF.

This chain links TRBV19 with TRBJ2-3, with a tentative D call TRBD2 (5 bases). The CDR3 is 14 amino acids. Germline loops: CDR1 LNHDA, CDR2 SQIVND (reference sequence). V lost 11 bases and J lost 0, with 15 bases in between. Written as DNA, the CDR3 is TGTGCCTCAAGCCAAGCGGTGAGCACAGATACGCAGTATTTT. It encodes CASSQAVSTDTQYF.

There are a few counts of this clone. This chain connects TRBV7-8 to TRBJ2-4, with 8 bases matching TRBD1. J gave up 0 bases and V 1 base, and 17 bases lay outside the gene matches. The germline gives CDR1 SGHVS, CDR2 FQNEAQ. The CDR3 contains 21 residues. In nucleotides, the CDR3 is TGTGCCAGCAGCTTAGAAGGTGGGACAGGCCGTATTTCAATAGCCAAAAACATTCAGTACTTC. It translates to CASSLEGGTGRISIAKNIQYF. The whole variable domain, remainder taken from reference TRBV7-8 and TRBJ2-4, is GAGVSQSPRYKVAKRGQDVALRCDPISGHVSLFWYQQALGQGPEFLTYFQNEAQLDKSGLPSDRFFAERPEGSVSTLKIQRTQQEDSAVYLCASSLEGGTGRISIAKNIQYFGAGTRLSVL.

This clone has more than one count but fewer than ten. The chain employs TRBV5-6 and TRBJ1-2, with 9 bases aligning to TRBD1. Trimming removed 4 bases from V and 8 bases from J; junction bases left unmatched: 15. The CDR3 loop spans 16 amino acids. The germline CDR1 and CDR2 sequences are SGHDT and YYEEEE. The CDR3 sequence: CASSPRPGQGLIGYTF. CDR3 in DNA: TGTGCCAGCAGCCCCCGACCGGGACAGGGTTTGATCGGCTACACCTTC.

This clone has more than one count but fewer than ten. This chain uses TRBV5-6 with TRBJ2-1; weak D call: TRBD2 (5 bases). CDR1 is SGHDT, CDR2 YYEEEE, per germline. The germline V and J ends were trimmed by 2 bases and 15 bases, with 18 bases remaining between them. The CDR3 length is 13 residues. CDR3: CASSFIGSPWRFF. DNA of the CDR3: TGTGCCAGCAGCTTCATAGGGAGTCCCTGGAGGTTCTTC.

The genes are TRBV7-2 and TRBJ2-7; 9 bases are shared with TRBD2. Per the germline V gene, CDR1 is SGHTA and CDR2 is FQGNSA. V shed 5 bases, J shed 2 bases, and the junction held 4 bases outside the gene matches. The CDR3 is 14 residues long. DNA for the CDR3: TGTGCCAGCAGCCCGGGGACTAGCCCCTACGAGCAGTACTTC. Translating it yields CASSPGTSPYEQYF.

The rearrangement joins TRBV14 to TRBJ1-2, with 7 nucleotides matching TRBD1. The V and J ends lost 4 bases and 4 bases, in that order; junction bases with no gene match: 12. Germline V lookup: CDR1 SGHDN, CDR2 FVKESK. The CDR3 loop spans 16 amino acids. For the CDR3, the DNA is TGTGCCAGCAGCCCTTCGACAGGGTTCCCTACCTATGGCTACACCTTC. It codes for CASSPSTGFPTYGYTF.

V and J are TRBV5-1 and TRBJ2-2; TRBD2 matches at 13 bases. V gave up 3 bases and J gave up 0 bases; unmatched junction bases: 2. The CDR3 spans 17 residues. Germline lookup yields CDR1 SGHRS and CDR2 YFSETQ. The DNA of the CDR3 is TGCGCCAGCAGCTCGACTAGCGGGGGGACGAACACCGGGGAGCTGTTTTTT. This codes for CASSSTSGGTNTGELFF.